This T cell receptor beta chain stems from a study of human T cells and chemical hapten exposure. Turning to the study itself: Sensitization used 2% DPC on approximately 2 cm by approximately 2 cm upper inner arm skin. Study results and caveats: Those TCRs sitting above 1 in 1000 frequency stayed the same with DPC sensitization.

Turning to this clonotype: The antigen remains undetermined.

The study used a library that attached unique molecular identifiers to individual cDNA molecules. Original methodology: A per-sample median of roughly 91,000 TCRs was observed, with a range of roughly 20,000 to 690,600. TCRdb reprocessed the RACE reads with MiXCR, giving one entry per CDR3 protein. TCRdb's processing, not the study's, gives the V and J calls here. The data hold 90,000 or so distinct CDR3 sequences, with about 11% observed a single time. Germline V gene lookup returns CDR1 MGHDK and CDR2 SYGVNS. The CDR3 consists of 15 residues. V dropped 6 bases and J dropped 3 bases, with 16 bases sitting between them. Documented time point: patch test 1, 2 weeks after DPC sensitization. Treatment reported: therapeutic diphenylcyclopropenone sensitization with weekly scalp DPC.

The rearrangement joins TRBV25-1 to TRBJ2-3, with D hard to call. The receptor comes from a man aged 35-49 years with alopecia areata. Some clones in this sample may be carry-over from other donors' samples. The sequencing here drew on whole blood, taken in connection with sensitization to the hapten diphenylcyclopropenone (DPC). CDR3 region: CASRGKSESTDTQYF. The CDR3 DNA follows: TGTGCCAGCAGAGGAAAGTCCGAGTCGACAGATACGCAGTATTTT. Full variable domain (missing parts from reference TRBV25-1 and TRBJ2-3): EADIYQTPRYLVIGTGKKITLECSQTMGHDKMYWYQQDPGMELHLIHYSYGVNSTEKGDLSSESTVSRIRTEHFPLTLESARPSHTSQYLCASRGKSESTDTQYFGPGTRLTVL.